This record looks at one TCR beta chain sequence and its context. Its specificity is not known. This sample was taken from a study of human CD8 memory T cell subsets. Researchers made TCR beta libraries via UMI-labeled 5' RACE. TCRdb reprocessed the 5' RACE reads, keeping one entry per CDR3 protein, no DNA. The data include 10,000 to 11,000 distinct CDR3 sequences; the top ten clones carry roughly 9.8%. The study, taken as a whole, reports: Only minimal overlap was seen between the stem-like memory and the precursor exhausted T cell repertoires. The study sequenced T cell receptor beta chains only. Both stem-like memory T cells and precursor exhausted T cells showed comparably high diversity, which set them apart from effector memory cells.

The RNA's source was duplicate vials of approximately 150,000 sorted CD8+ T cells per subset. This CDR3 has 22 residues. Germline V gene sequence: CDR1 SGHAT, CDR2 FQNNGV. Sequencing was carried out using CD8+ stem-like memory T cells (TSCM and TCM) sorted from PBMCs. Documented subset: stem-like memory CD8 T cells (TSTEM), CCR7+ PD-1- TIGIT-. This sequence joins TRBV11-2 and TRBJ2-1; no DNA is available, so the TRBD2 call from TCRdb remains unchecked. The TCR sequence derives from a human donor in good health. The CDR3 loop reads CASSLAPRVASGSWRTYNEQFF.